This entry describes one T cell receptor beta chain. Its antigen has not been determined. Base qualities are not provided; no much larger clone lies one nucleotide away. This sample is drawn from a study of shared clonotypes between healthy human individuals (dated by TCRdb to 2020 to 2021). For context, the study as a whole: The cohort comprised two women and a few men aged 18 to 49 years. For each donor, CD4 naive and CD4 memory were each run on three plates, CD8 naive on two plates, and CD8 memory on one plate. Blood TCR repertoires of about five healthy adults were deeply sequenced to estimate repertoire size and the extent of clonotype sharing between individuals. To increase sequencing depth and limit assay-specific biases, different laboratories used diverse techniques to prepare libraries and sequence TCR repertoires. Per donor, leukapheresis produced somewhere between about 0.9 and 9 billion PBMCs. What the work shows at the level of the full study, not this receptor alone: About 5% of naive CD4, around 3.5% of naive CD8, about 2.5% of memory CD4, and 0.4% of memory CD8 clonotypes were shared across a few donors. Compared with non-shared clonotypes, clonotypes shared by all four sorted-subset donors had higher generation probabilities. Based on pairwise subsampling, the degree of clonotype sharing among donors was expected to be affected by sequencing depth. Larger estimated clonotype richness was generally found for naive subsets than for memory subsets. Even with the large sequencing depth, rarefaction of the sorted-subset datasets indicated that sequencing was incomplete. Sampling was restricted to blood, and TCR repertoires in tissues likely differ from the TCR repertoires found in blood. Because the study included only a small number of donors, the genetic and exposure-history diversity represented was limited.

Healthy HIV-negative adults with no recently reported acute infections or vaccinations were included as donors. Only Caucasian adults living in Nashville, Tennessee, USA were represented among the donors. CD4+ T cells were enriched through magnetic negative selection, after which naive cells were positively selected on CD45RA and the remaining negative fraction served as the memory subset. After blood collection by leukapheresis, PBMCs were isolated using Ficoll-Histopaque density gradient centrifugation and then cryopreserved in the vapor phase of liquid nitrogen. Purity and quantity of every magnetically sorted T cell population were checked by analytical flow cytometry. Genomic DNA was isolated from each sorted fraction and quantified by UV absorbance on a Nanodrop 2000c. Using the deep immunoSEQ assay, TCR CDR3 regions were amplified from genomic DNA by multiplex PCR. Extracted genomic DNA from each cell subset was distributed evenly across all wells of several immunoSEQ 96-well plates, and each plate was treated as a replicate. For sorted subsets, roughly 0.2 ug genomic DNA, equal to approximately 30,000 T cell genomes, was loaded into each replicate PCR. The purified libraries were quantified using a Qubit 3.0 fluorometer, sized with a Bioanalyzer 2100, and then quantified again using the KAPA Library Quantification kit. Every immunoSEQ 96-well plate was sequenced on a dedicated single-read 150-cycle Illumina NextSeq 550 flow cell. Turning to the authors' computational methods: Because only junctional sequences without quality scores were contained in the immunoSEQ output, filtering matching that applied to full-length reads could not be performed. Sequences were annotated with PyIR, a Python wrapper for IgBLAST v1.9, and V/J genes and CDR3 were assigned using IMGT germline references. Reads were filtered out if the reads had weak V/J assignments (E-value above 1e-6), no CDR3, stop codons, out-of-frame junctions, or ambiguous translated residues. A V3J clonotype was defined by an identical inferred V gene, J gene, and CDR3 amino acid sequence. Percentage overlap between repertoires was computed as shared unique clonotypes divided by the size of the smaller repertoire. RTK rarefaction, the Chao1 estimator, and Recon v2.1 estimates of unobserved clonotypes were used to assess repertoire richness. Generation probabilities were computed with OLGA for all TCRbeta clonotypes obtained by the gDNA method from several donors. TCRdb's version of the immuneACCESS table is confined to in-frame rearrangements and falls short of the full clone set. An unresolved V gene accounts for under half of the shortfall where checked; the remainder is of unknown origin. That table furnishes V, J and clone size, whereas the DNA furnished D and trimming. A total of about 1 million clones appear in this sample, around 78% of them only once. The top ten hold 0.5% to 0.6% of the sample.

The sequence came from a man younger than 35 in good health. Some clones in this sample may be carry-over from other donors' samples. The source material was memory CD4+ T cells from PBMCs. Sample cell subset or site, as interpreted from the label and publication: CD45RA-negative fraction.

The CDR3 sequence is CASSSLLAGAWETQYF. In nucleotide form, the sequence is TGTGCCAGCAGCTCATTACTAGCGGGAGCATGGGAGACCCAGTACTTC. The chain uses TRBV7-9 and TRBJ2-5; 11 central bases correspond to TRBD2. At the junction V is shortened by 4 bases and J by 5 bases; bases outside the gene matches: 9. The CDR3, from cysteine to phenylalanine, totals 16 residues. The entry retains the CDR3 DNA only, 48 bases that are in frame from base 1. The germline V gene (reference sequence) supplies CDR1 SEHNR and CDR2 FQNEAQ.